The entry below gives a single T cell receptor beta chain sequence along with its context. Assay used: immunoSEQ multiplex PCR; TCRdb lists only in-frame clones, some missing. The sample holds 360,000 or so clones, around 92% seen once. The sample originates from a study of blood T cell repertoires in COVID-19. Study information: Samples came from the United States, Italy and Spain, spanning acute and convalescent COVID-19. PBMCs, B-cell-depleted T cells, or T cells provided the cDNA or gDNA that made up the material.

CDR1 and CDR2 (germline): PRHDT, FYEKMQ (reference sequence). The CDR3 loop spans 14 amino acids. Trimming cost V 1 base and J 1 base, with 8 bases left between them. Grouping used clinical history reported by participants in a survey and questionnaire. Recovered Cohort 3 donors showed two negative PCRs, clearance, or symptom resolution. The sequence came from a woman in her 30s who had recovered from COVID-19. V and J are TRBV13 and TRBJ2-7; D uncertain. Material: PBMCs or T cells enriched from blood (not recorded which). The chain's CDR3 is CASSLAWQSYEQYF. The DNA for the CDR3 is TGTGCCAGCAGCTTAGCTTGGCAGTCCTACGAGCAGTACTTC.